Included here is one T cell receptor beta chain sequence, with context. The protocol was immunoSEQ multiplex PCR, while the TCRdb copy is restricted to in-frame clones and leaves out a portion. The table lists over 60,000 clones, roughly 90% of them singletons, with over 1.5% in the top ten. This sample stems from a study of control samples from healthy donors and cancer patients. Germline V gives CDR1 MNHEY, CDR2 SVGAGI. V gave up 11 bases and J gave up 6 bases, with 14 bases separating them. This CDR3 region has 11 residues. The source of this sequence is a woman aged 55-70 years with head and neck cancer. This chain links TRBV6-5 with TRBJ2-7; TRBD1 is a possible D gene (6 bases). Sequenced: PBMCs. The CDR3 protein is CAVSGRGEQYF. The CDR3 nucleotides are TGTGCCGTCTCGGGCAGGGGCGAGCAGTACTTC.